This passage covers 15 T cell receptor beta chains from one sample sequenced in a study of control samples from healthy donors and cancer patients. Libraries were prepared by immunoSEQ multiplex PCR; TCRdb keeps only in-frame clonotypes and omits some of them. The sample lists some 80,000 clones, approximately 90% occurring once. The sequenced sample was PBMCs. These receptors all stem from a woman aged 55-75 years with head and neck cancer.

This rearrangement joins TRBV7-2 to TRBJ1-5; tentatively, D is TRBD1 (6 bases). Germline V gene sequence: CDR1 SGHTA, CDR2 FQGNSA. This CDR3 contains 15 residues. V was cut by 5 bases and J by 5 bases, with 16 bases left in between. The CDR3 region is CASSLHRVGDQPQHF. The CDR3 DNA sequence: TGTGCCAGCAGCCTGCACAGGGTTGGTGATCAGCCCCAGCATTTT.

A note on this clone: The same CDR3 can be traced to other DNA sequences in this sample. The V gene is TRBV5-1, the J gene TRBJ2-7; 7 bases are shared with TRBD2. The V gene's germline CDR1 is SGHRS and CDR2 YFSETQ. The trim removed 0 bases at V and 2 bases at J, leaving 8 bases unmatched. CDR3 size: 16 residues. Here the CDR3 reads CASSLGLAGVTYEQYF. The CDR3 DNA is TGCGCCAGCAGCTTGGGACTAGCTGGGGTTACCTACGAGCAGTACTTC.

V is TRBV5-6 and J is TRBJ2-1; D possibly corresponds to TRBD2 (5 bases). CDR3 length equals 16 residues. Germline CDR1 and CDR2: SGHDT and YYEEEE. V lost 2 bases to trimming and J lost 4 bases, with 16 bases between them. This CDR3 is CASSFAGSTGYNEQFF. The CDR3 bases are TGTGCCAGCAGCTTTGCAGGCAGCACGGGGTACAATGAGCAGTTCTTC. The full variable domain, its missing parts supplied by reference TRBV5-6 and TRBJ2-1, is DAGVTQSPTHLIKTRGQQVTLRCSPKSGHDTVSWYQQALGQGPQFIFQYYEEEERQRGNFPDRFSGHQFPNYSSELNVNALLLGDSALYLCASSFAGSTGYNEQFFGPGTRLTVL.

Note on this clone: Other DNA variants within this sample encode the same CDR3. This chain links TRBV28 with TRBJ2-2; the D is unclear. Trimming pared 1 base from V and 7 bases from J, leaving 7 bases between. Looked up from germline, CDR1 is MDHEN and CDR2 is SYDVKM. The CDR3 has 13 residues. CDR3 sequence: CASSLSPSGELFF. For the CDR3, the DNA is TGTGCCAGCAGTTTATCCCCGAGCGGGGAGCTGTTTTTT.

This clone was recorded once. In DNA, the CDR3 is TGTGCCAGCTCACCGTGGCCGGGACTAGCCAAAAACATTCAGTACTTC. This codes for CASSPWPGLAKNIQYF. The chain combines TRBV18 with TRBJ2-4; maybe TRBD2 (6 bases). CDR3 length: 16 amino acids. Trimming stripped 3 bases from V and 0 bases from J, with 12 bases between. Germline CDR1 reads KGHSH; CDR2 reads LQKENI.

The genes are TRBV29-1 and TRBJ2-3, with 8 bases identical to TRBD1. Trimming took 2 bases from V and 5 from J; bases not matched to a gene: 15. The germline gives CDR1 SQVTM, CDR2 ANQGSEA. This CDR3 contains 17 residues. The CDR3 nucleotides read TGCAGCGTTGAAAATAGGCAGGGGGCCTTTTTGGTAGATACGCAGTATTTT. This gives the protein CSVENRQGAFLVDTQYF.

About this clone: The same CDR3 is also encoded by other DNA sequences in this sample. J is TRBJ2-1 and V is TRBV5-3; TRBD1 or TRBD2 may be the D gene (5 bases each). TRBV5-3 is classed as an ORF, of uncertain function. CDR3 length: 16 amino acids. V was cut by 10 bases and J by 3 bases, with 23 bases left in between. DNA for the CDR3: TGTGCCTCGTCCCCCCGGGGCGGCGAGAACTACAATGAGCAGTTCTTC. Protein: CASSPRGGENYNEQFF.

The chain employs TRBV19 and TRBJ2-1; D gene uncertain. The germline V and J ends were trimmed by 7 bases and 1 base, with 11 bases remaining between them. CDR1 and CDR2 from the germline V gene are LNHDA and SQIVND (reference sequence). This CDR3 is built from 14 residues. The CDR3 DNA sequence: TGTGCCAGTAAGGAAAGGCCATCCTACAATGAGCAGTTCTTC. It is translated as CASKERPSYNEQFF.

The CDR3 here is CSVETTGFTEAFF. CDR3 sequence (DNA): TGCAGCGTTGAAACGACAGGGTTTACTGAAGCTTTCTTT. The chain has TRBV29-1 and TRBJ1-1, with 7 bases aligning to TRBD1. Germline CDR1 is SQVTM and CDR2 is ANQGSEA. Trimming at V came to 2 bases and at J to 5 bases, leaving 5 bases not matched to a gene. CDR3 length: 13 residues.

The rearrangement joins TRBV19 to TRBJ1-1; D is uncertain. V lost 4 bases and J 3 bases, leaving 9 bases between the germline ends. Germline V lookup: CDR1 LNHDA, CDR2 SQIVND (reference sequence). The CDR3 covers 13 residues. DNA for the CDR3: TGTGCCAGTAGTACCCTCAAAGACACTGAAGCTTTCTTT. It is translated as CASSTLKDTEAFF.

J is TRBJ2-1 and V is TRBV4-1; TRBD2 matches at 9 bases. V trimming: 0 bases; J trimming: 3 bases; junction bases outside the gene matches: 0. Per germline, CDR1 MGHRA and CDR2 YSYEKL. The length of the CDR3 is 15 residues. CDR3 loop: CASSQEREGYNEQFF. CDR3 DNA: TGCGCCAGCAGCCAAGAGCGGGAGGGCTACAATGAGCAGTTCTTC.

V gene TRBV7-2 combines with J gene TRBJ2-7; TRBD2 agrees at 8 bases. V lost 1 base to trimming and J lost 4 bases; unmatched junction nucleotides: 6. This CDR3 has 15 residues. Germline values: CDR1 SGHTA, CDR2 FQGNSA. CDR3 in DNA: TGTGCCAGCAGCTTAGAAGCGGGAGCAGGGTACGAGCAGTACTTC. Translation: CASSLEAGAGYEQYF.

This chain connects TRBV10-3 to TRBJ2-7; the D is unclear. This CDR3 has 13 residues. V was trimmed by 4 bases and J by 3 bases, leaving 10 bases between them. Germline-derived CDR1 and CDR2 are ENHRY and SYGVKD. The CDR3, as DNA: TGTGCCATCAGTGCTAGTCAGATCTACGAGCAGTACTTC. The encoded protein is CAISASQIYEQYF.

The CDR3 loop reads CASSWLASIHNEQFF. In nucleotides, the CDR3 is TGCGCCAGCAGCTGGCTAGCCTCTATCCACAATGAGCAGTTCTTC. The rearrangement joins TRBV5-1 to TRBJ2-1, with TRBD2 as a possible D gene (5 bases). V lost 3 bases to trimming and J lost 5 bases, with 15 bases between them. This CDR3 spans 15 amino acids. The germline V gene has CDR1 SGHRS and CDR2 YFSETQ.

The rearrangement links TRBV7-9 to TRBJ2-1, with D unclear. The V and J ends lost 4 bases and 5 bases respectively, with 9 bases between them. The length of the CDR3 is 13 residues. Germline V gene sequence: CDR1 SEHNR, CDR2 FQNEAQ (reference sequence). CDR3 region: CASSSGPNNEQFF. CDR3 sequence (DNA): TGTGCCAGCAGCTCCGGACCGAACAATGAGCAGTTCTTC. The whole variable domain, filled in from reference TRBV7-9 and TRBJ2-1, reads DTGVSQNPRHKITKRGQNVTFRCDPISEHNRLYWYRQTLGQGPEFLTYFQNEAQLEKSRLLSDRFSAERPKGSFSTLEIQRTEQGDSAMYLCASSSGPNNEQFFGPGTRLTVL.